The 32 T cell receptor beta chains below all came from one sample that was sequenced in a study of cytotoxic CD8 clonotypes in ibrutinib-treated CLL. The table came from immunoSEQ multiplex PCR; TCRdb's copy has only in-frame clones and leaves some out. There are approximately 160,000 clones in the sample; around nine tenths occur only once, and roughly 3% lies in the top ten. The sample in question was PBMCs, obtained at disease progression, from a patient treated with ibrutinib. All receptors come from a human donor with chronic lymphocytic leukemia.

The table lists this clone with a count of one. This chain links TRBV7-3 with TRBJ1-3, with D perhaps TRBD1 (6 bases). Per the germline V gene, CDR1 is SGHTA and CDR2 is FQGTGA. Trimming left V 1 base short and J 2 bases short, with 6 bases between. The CDR3 loop spans 14 amino acids. Written as DNA, the CDR3 is TGTGCCAGCAGCTTAAACAGGGCTGGAAACACCATATATTTT. It codes for CASSLNRAGNTIYF.

The rearrangement joins TRBV5-1 to TRBJ1-1, with D uncertain. CDR1 and CDR2 from the germline V gene are SGHRS and YFSETQ. V gave up 0 bases and J gave up 0 bases, with 9 bases separating them. The CDR3 is 15 residues long. The CDR3 sequence: CASSLVGGLNTEAFF. CDR3 in DNA: TGCGCCAGCAGCTTGGTAGGCGGACTGAACACTGAAGCTTTCTTT.

This clone was seen a single time. The chain employs TRBV9 and TRBJ2-1; 7 bases agree with TRBD1. Germline V gene lookup returns CDR1 SGDLS and CDR2 YYNGEE. V shed 0 bases and J 5 bases; nucleotides not matched to a gene: 8. There are 16 residues in the CDR3. The CDR3, as DNA: TGTGCCAGCAGCGTAGCTCAACAGGGGAAAAACAATGAGCAGTTCTTC. This gives the protein CASSVAQQGKNNEQFF.

This chain links TRBV19 with TRBJ1-5; maybe TRBD1 (6 bases). The CDR3 extends over 15 amino acids. Trimming left V 5 bases short and J 1 base short, with 12 bases between. Germline loops: CDR1 LNHDA, CDR2 SQIVND (reference sequence). The CDR3 protein is CASSQGHQSNQPQHF. CDR3 DNA sequence: TGTGCCAGTAGTCAGGGACACCAAAGCAATCAGCCCCAGCATTTT.

The J gene is TRBJ2-3, the V gene TRBV6-5; D is ambiguous. The CDR3 extends over 13 amino acids. The germline gives CDR1 MNHEY, CDR2 SVGAGI. V was cut by 8 bases and J by 4 bases, with 13 bases left in between. CDR3 DNA sequence: TGTGCCAGCGGTCGAGATGGCGCAGATACGCAGTATTTT. Protein: CASGRDGADTQYF.

V and J are TRBV11-3 and TRBJ1-4, with a tentative D call TRBD1 (5 bases). Germline V gives CDR1 SGHNT, CDR2 YENEEA. The length of the CDR3 is 14 residues. Trimming shortened V by 5 bases and J by 6 bases, and 13 bases separated the two germline ends. The CDR3 region has the DNA TGTGCCAGCAGCCCCCGGGACGAAGATGAAAAACTGTTTTTT. Its translation: CASSPRDEDEKLFF.

The chain carries TRBV27 and TRBJ2-7; the D is unclear. Germline CDR1 is MNHEY and CDR2 is SMNVEV (reference sequence). This CDR3 is built from 13 residues. Between the trimmed V and J ends, which lost 2 bases and 2 bases, there was a span of 7 bases. The CDR3 region is CASSLMGTYEQYF. Written as DNA, the CDR3 is TGTGCCAGCAGTTTAATGGGGACCTACGAGCAGTACTTC.

The chain joins TRBV5-1 to TRBJ1-3, with D perhaps TRBD1 (5 bases). The CDR3 consists of 15 residues. Germline V CDR1 and CDR2: SGHRS, YFSETQ. The V end was cut by 0 bases, the J end by 1 base, with 8 bases between. The DNA for the CDR3 is TGCGCCAGCAGCTTGGCCTCAGGGTCTGGAAACACCATATATTTT. It encodes CASSLASGSGNTIYF.

The chain links TRBV23-1 to TRBJ2-7; perhaps TRBD2 as D (5 bases). TRBV23-1 is identified as an open reading frame with a role that is uncertain. V was clipped by 4 bases and J by 6 bases, with 19 bases between them. The CDR3 has 15 residues. DNA for the CDR3: TGCGCCAGCAGTCCCCTTCGGAGGTACAGCCGCGAGCAGTACTTC. This gives the protein CASSPLRRYSREQYF.

The chain employs TRBV11-2 and TRBJ2-6; no clear D gene. The CDR3 runs 15 residues. The germline V and J ends were trimmed by 5 bases and 4 bases, with 12 bases remaining between them. Per the germline V gene, CDR1 is SGHAT and CDR2 is FQNNGV. CDR3 coding DNA: TGTGCCAGCAGCCCCGGTCCCTCCGGGGCCAACGTCCTGACTTTC. It yields the protein CASSPGPSGANVLTF.

The chain combines TRBV18 with TRBJ2-1; TRBD2 might be the D (6 bases). The germline V and J ends were trimmed by 3 bases and 0 bases, with 12 bases remaining between them. This CDR3 spans 16 amino acids. CDR1 is KGHSH, CDR2 LQKENI, per germline. The CDR3 region is CASSPQTGSSYNEQFF. CDR3 DNA sequence: TGTGCCAGCTCACCTCAAACCGGGAGCTCCTACAATGAGCAGTTCTTC.

The gene calls are TRBV28 and TRBJ2-7; D gene unclear. Trimming left V 3 bases short and J 4 bases short, with 4 bases between. The CDR3 has 11 amino acids. Germline-derived CDR1 and CDR2 are MDHEN and SYDVKM. CDR3 coding DNA: TGTGCCAGCAGTTTGGGGTACGAGCAGTACTTC. It yields the protein CASSLGYEQYF. The full variable domain, its missing parts supplied by reference TRBV28 and TRBJ2-7, is DVKVTQSSRYLVKRTGEKVFLECVQDMDHENMFWYRQDPGLGLRLIYFSYDVKMKEKGDIPEGYSVSREKKERFSLILESASTNQTSMYLCASSLGYEQYFGPGTRLTVT.

CDR3 residues: CASSPRDRVDHGYTF. DNA of the CDR3: TGTGCCAGCAGCCCCCGGGACAGGGTGGATCATGGCTACACCTTC. The V gene is TRBV7-6, the J gene TRBJ1-2; 9 positions agree with TRBD1. V shed 5 bases, J shed 6 bases, and the junction held 10 bases outside the gene matches. This CDR3 comprises 15 residues. Germline lookup yields CDR1 SGHVS and CDR2 FNYEAQ.

The V gene is TRBV7-9, the J gene TRBJ2-7; TRBD1 might be the D (6 bases). The germline gives CDR1 SEHNR, CDR2 FQNEAQ (reference sequence). This CDR3 has 14 residues. The V end was cut by 7 bases, the J end by 2 bases, with 15 bases between. CDR3 DNA: TGTGCCAGCACCAGGACAGAAAGTACCTACGAGCAGTACTTC. Translation gives CASTRTESTYEQYF.

This chain connects TRBV30 to TRBJ2-3, with TRBD2 matching over 10 bases. This CDR3 region has 15 residues. Germline assignment: CDR1 GTSNPN and CDR2 SVGIG (reference sequence). The ends lost 3 bases at V and 0 bases at J; junction bases unmatched: 3. For the CDR3, the DNA is TGTGCCTGGAGCGGTAGCGGGAGGAGCACAGATACGCAGTATTTT. This gives the protein CAWSGSGRSTDTQYF.

The chain employs TRBV6-6 and TRBJ2-7; 10 nucleotides align to TRBD2. Germline assignment: CDR1 MNHNY and CDR2 SVGAGI (reference sequence). CDR3 length equals 15 residues. The trim removed 2 bases at V and 2 bases at J, leaving 3 bases unmatched. This CDR3 reads CASSYPSGSTYEQYF. The CDR3 region has the DNA TGTGCCAGCAGTTACCCTAGCGGGAGTACCTACGAGCAGTACTTC.

The CDR3 loop is CASSRLADYEQYF. The CDR3 nucleotides are TGTGCCAGCAGCAGGCTAGCGGACTACGAGCAGTACTTC. The chain has TRBV9 and TRBJ2-7, with 7 bases fitting TRBD2. The CDR3 spans 13 residues. Germline V gene lookup returns CDR1 SGDLS and CDR2 YYNGEE. V lost 4 bases and J lost 3; bases outside the gene matches: 4.

In DNA form, the CDR3 reads TGTGCCAGCAGCTTGTGGGTCGGGGAGTCTAGCAATCAGCCCCAGCATTTT. As protein: CASSLWVGESSNQPQHF. The chain uses TRBV5-6 and TRBJ1-5; no clear D gene. The CDR3 is 17 amino acids. V lost 1 base to trimming and J lost 0 bases, with 14 bases between them. Germline V gives CDR1 SGHDT, CDR2 YYEEEE.

The chain links TRBV5-1 to TRBJ2-2, with D possibly matching TRBD1 (6 bases). The CDR3 loop spans 16 amino acids. Germline loops: CDR1 SGHRS, CDR2 YFSETQ. Trimming took 4 bases from V and 0 from J, leaving 13 bases between them. CDR3 nucleotide sequence: TGCGCCAGCAGCGATGGGGGCAGCGCGAACACCGGGGAGCTGTTTTTT. Its protein is CASSDGGSANTGELFF.

The V call is TRBV19, the J call TRBJ1-2, with D maybe TRBD1 (5 bases). Germline V gene data show CDR1 as LNHDA and CDR2 as SQIVND (reference sequence). The V end was cut by 3 bases, the J end by 4 bases, with 12 bases between. CDR3 length: 14 residues. CDR3 region: CASSMDDSSYGYTF. CDR3 DNA: TGTGCCAGTAGTATGGACGACAGTAGCTATGGCTACACCTTC.

A single count supports this clone. The chain is built from TRBV10-3 and TRBJ2-5; possible D gene TRBD1, 5 bases. Trimming left V 4 bases short and J 2 bases short, with 11 bases between. This CDR3 spans 14 amino acids. The germline V gene encodes CDR1 ENHRY and CDR2 SYGVKD. The DNA of the CDR3 is TGTGCCATCAGTGGACAGCTACAACAAGAGACCCAGTACTTC. Translated, it gives CAISGQLQQETQYF.

This clone was picked up one time. The rearrangement joins TRBV18 to TRBJ2-1, with TRBD2 matching 7 bases. The trim removed 1 base at V and 0 bases at J, leaving 9 bases unmatched. The CDR3 has 18 amino acids. The germline V gene has CDR1 KGHSH and CDR2 LQKENI. The CDR3 protein is CASSPLELAPSSYNEQFF. CDR3 nucleotide sequence: TGTGCCAGCTCACCACTGGAACTAGCGCCGAGCTCCTACAATGAGCAGTTCTTC.

The genes are TRBV29-1 and TRBJ1-2; a possible D gene is TRBD1 (5 bases). The germline V and J ends were trimmed by 4 bases and 2 bases, with 11 bases remaining between them. Germline loops: CDR1 SQVTM, CDR2 ANQGSEA. CDR3 size: 13 residues. As DNA, the CDR3 is TGCAGCGTTGTGGGGGGTTCCAACTATGGCTACACCTTC. It is translated as CSVVGGSNYGYTF.

V usage is TRBV27 and J usage is TRBJ2-1; TRBD2 agrees at 10 bases. V trimming: 0 bases; J trimming: 0 bases; junction bases outside the gene matches: 5. This CDR3 contains 18 residues. In germline, CDR1 is MNHEY, CDR2 SMNVEV (reference sequence). The CDR3 protein is CASSLSKLAGTSYNEQFF. CDR3 nucleotide sequence: TGTGCCAGCAGTTTATCGAAACTAGCGGGAACCTCCTACAATGAGCAGTTCTTC.

A word on this clone: The sample contains more than one DNA sequence encoding this CDR3. This chain connects TRBV27 to TRBJ2-7; D unresolved. CDR1 is MNHEY and CDR2 is SMNVEV in the germline V gene (reference sequence). CDR3 length equals 12 residues. V lost 4 bases and J lost 0, with 4 bases in between. The CDR3 loop is CASSSSSYEQYF. Written as DNA, the CDR3 is TGTGCCAGCAGTTCTAGCTCCTACGAGCAGTACTTC.

The V call is TRBV19, the J call TRBJ1-2, with D possibly being TRBD1 (6 bases). In germline, CDR1 is LNHDA, CDR2 SQIVND (reference sequence). There are 17 residues in the CDR3. V was trimmed by 5 bases and J by 0 bases, leaving 19 bases between them. CDR3 sequence (DNA): TGTGCCAGTAGTCTAATGACAGGAACGTGGTCTAACTATGGCTACACCTTC. Translation: CASSLMTGTWSNYGYTF. Drawing the rest from reference TRBV19 and TRBJ1-2, the complete variable domain is DGGITQSPKYLFRKEGQNVTLSCEQNLNHDAMYWYRQDPGQGLRLIYYSQIVNDFQKGDIAEGYSVSREKKESFPLTVTSAQKNPTAFYLCASSLMTGTWSNYGYTFGSGTRLTVV.

This clone came up a few times. J is TRBJ1-3 and V is TRBV19, with D perhaps matching TRBD1 (6 bases). The CDR3 is 16 residues long. The V gene's germline CDR1 is LNHDA and CDR2 SQIVND (reference sequence). V dropped 6 bases and J dropped 0 bases, with 15 bases sitting between them. Written as DNA, the CDR3 is TGTGCCAGTAGCAACCGGGGACATCTCTCTGGAAACACCATATATTTT. It specifies CASSNRGHLSGNTIYF.

The chain employs TRBV7-2 and TRBJ2-5, with 9 positions matching TRBD1. This CDR3 spans 14 amino acids. V lost 3 bases and J lost 4; bases outside the gene matches: 3. Germline V gene sequence: CDR1 SGHTA, CDR2 FQGNSA. CDR3 nucleotide sequence: TGTGCCAGCAGCTTGGGGACAGGGCGAGAGACCCAGTACTTC. It specifies CASSLGTGRETQYF.

This clone is a singleton in its sample. The V and J genes are TRBV6-5 and TRBJ2-7; D is unclear. Per the germline V gene, CDR1 is MNHEY and CDR2 is SVGAGI. The CDR3 loop spans 12 amino acids. V was trimmed by 4 bases and J by 5 bases, leaving 9 bases between them. CDR3 sequence: CASSLGGNEQYF. The CDR3 DNA sequence: TGTGCCAGCAGTTTGGGTGGGAACGAGCAGTACTTC.

The genes are TRBV5-6 and TRBJ2-3; 11 bases align to TRBD2. CDR3 size: 15 residues. V dropped 1 base and J dropped 5; count of bases not matched to a gene: 3. Germline CDR1 is SGHDT and CDR2 is YYEEEE. CDR3 protein: CASSLTSGSGDTQYF. The CDR3 DNA follows: TGTGCCAGCAGCTTGACTAGCGGGAGTGGAGATACGCAGTATTTT.

This chain links TRBV13 with TRBJ2-3; 8 positions agree with TRBD2. Germline loops: CDR1 PRHDT, CDR2 FYEKMQ (reference sequence). V shed 5 bases and J 2 bases; nucleotides not matched to a gene: 9. The CDR3 is made up of 16 amino acids. This CDR3 is CASSVRRGGSTDTQYF. CDR3 bases: TGTGCCAGCAGCGTAAGACGGGGGGGGTCCACAGATACGCAGTATTTT.

The rearrangement uses TRBV6-5 and TRBJ2-3, with D perhaps TRBD1 or TRBD2 (6 bases each). Germline V lookup: CDR1 MNHEY, CDR2 SVGAGI. The CDR3 runs 13 residues. V was pared by 7 bases and J by 2 bases, with 10 bases between. The CDR3 DNA sequence: TGTGCCAGCAAGGAGGGGGTCACAGATACGCAGTATTTT. It specifies CASKEGVTDTQYF.